This T cell receptor (beta chain) originates from a study of T cells in Graves' hyperthyroidism and ophthalmopathy. Researchers amplified the TCR beta CDR3 regions from RNA transcripts. Initially, a first-round RT-PCR of the TCR CDR3 employed the HTBI primer set. TCRdb re-analysed the multiplex PCR reads in MiXCR, keeping a single row per CDR3 protein. Here the sample spans 400,000 to 500,000 distinct CDR3 sequences, about 14% being singletons. This clonotype was seen many times. This CDR3 contains 13 residues. Germline values: CDR1 LGHDT, CDR2 YNNKEL (reference sequence). The germline V and J ends were trimmed by 4 bases and 4 bases, with 10 bases remaining between them. Every diagnosis used clinical symptoms, serum thyroxine and TRAb, thyroid ultrasound and orbital computed tomography.

Sequencing used blood. This sequence was found in a man aged 18-30 years with Graves' ophthalmopathy. The chain employs TRBV3-1 and TRBJ1-1; D remains unclear. CDR3 amino acids: CASSRRPSTEAFF. The CDR3 coding sequence is TGTGCCAGCAGCCGCAGACCGAGCACTGAAGCTTTCTTT. Variable domain in full (rest from reference TRBV3-1 and TRBJ1-1): DTAVSQTPKYLVTQMGNDKSIKCEQNLGHDTMYWYKQDSKKFLKIMFSYNNKELIINETVPNRFSPKSPDKAHLNLHINSLELGDSAVYFCASSRRPSTEAFFGQGTRLTVV.